One and the same sample provided the 4 T cell receptor beta chains below, sequenced in a study of T cell responses to AZD1222 COVID-19 vaccine. Only in-frame clones appear in the TCRdb table, and some are missing; sequencing was by immunoSEQ multiplex PCR. Here the sample spans 150,000 to 200,000 clones, around 92% being singletons. The sequences come from peripheral blood, collected 28 days after the second AZD1222 dose. The receptors stem from an adult who received the AZD1222 COVID-19 vaccine.

V usage is TRBV10-3 and J usage is TRBJ1-2, with D perhaps matching TRBD1 (6 bases). V dropped 2 bases and J dropped 2 bases, with 12 bases sitting between them. Germline CDR1 and CDR2: ENHRY and SYGVKD. This CDR3 is 15 amino acids long. In nucleotides, the CDR3 is TGTGCCATCAGTGAGAGAGGACAGAGAAACTATGGCTACACCTTC. Translating gives CAISERGQRNYGYTF.

The V and J genes are TRBV6-5 and TRBJ2-7; D remains ambiguous. The CDR3 length is 12 residues. With 2 bases removed from V and 5 bases from J, the gap between germline ends came to 7 bases. Germline V gene sequence: CDR1 MNHEY, CDR2 SVGAGI. The chain's CDR3 is CASSYGENEQYF. Here the CDR3 DNA reads TGTGCCAGCAGTTACGGTGAAAACGAGCAGTACTTC.

V gene TRBV7-9 combines with J gene TRBJ1-2; D call uncertain. Per germline, CDR1 SEHNR and CDR2 FQNEAQ (reference sequence). V was cut by 2 bases and J by 0 bases, with 16 bases left in between. CDR3 length: 17 amino acids. The CDR3 sequence: CASSLRRVPGSNYGYTF. Written as DNA, the CDR3 is TGTGCCAGCAGCTTACGGAGAGTCCCGGGGTCTAACTATGGCTACACCTTC.

The chain links TRBV7-9 to TRBJ1-2; D uncertain. The V end lost 3 bases, the J end lost 3 bases, and 8 bases lay between the germline ends. The CDR3 consists of 13 residues. The germline gives CDR1 SEHNR, CDR2 FQNEAQ (reference sequence). The CDR3 DNA sequence: TGTGCCAGCAGCTTCGATATTTACTATGGCTACACCTTC. It codes for CASSFDIYYGYTF.